This TCR beta chain was recorded in a study of siplizumab effects on memory and regulatory T cells (dated by TCRdb to the late 2010s). Regarding the complete study: The study looked at the effect of siplizumab, an anti-CD2 antibody, on alloreactive T-cell subsets in allogeneic mixed lymphocyte reactions made from human PBMCs. Paper-wide results and their limitations: Among mappable alloreactive CD4+ clones, the Treg-derived fraction averaged around 63% with siplizumab versus 25% to 30% in control reactions. Whether proliferating Tregs from siplizumab cultures actually had suppressive function was not functionally confirmed. The cumulative frequency of alloreactive sequences traceable to unstimulated CD4+ memory T cells was significantly reduced by siplizumab. Greater diversity appeared to be present in unstimulated naive T cells than in memory T cells, and a substantial contribution to the alloresponse seemed to be made by naive cells. Sequences below about 10^-5 frequency were poorly captured, so only a minor fraction of alloreactive clones could be mapped to unstimulated subsets. Roughly 80-96% of proliferating CD4+ or CD8+ clones could not be assigned a naive or memory phenotype.

Library method: the immunoSEQ multiplex PCR assay. Roughly 10^5 TCR templates per sample were assayed on the deep sequencing platform. Genomic DNA extracted from sorted T cells was used for TCRbeta CDR3 sequencing. From the authors' description of their analysis: The R programming language was used for clonal analysis of the TCRbeta CDR3 data. Alloreactive CD4+ and CD8+ clones were identified by comparing unstimulated samples to CFSE-low samples taken after the reaction. Alloreactive CD4+ clones were assigned to regulatory or non-regulatory origin by matching sequences to sorted unstimulated Treg and non-Treg repertoires. TCRdb took this table from immuneACCESS and kept in-frame rearrangements with V and J called. Such tables lack part of the clones; where checked against another copy, unresolved V genes explain under half of the gap, and the rest is unexplained. That table gives V, J and clone size, and the DNA gave D and trimming. This sample lists 57,000 or so clones; 93% were detected once. Approximately 38% of the sample goes to the ten largest clones.

TCRbeta CDR3 sequencing was performed on sorted unstimulated T cells and on proliferating T cells recovered from mixed lymphocyte reactions. Fresh whole blood from around 11 HLA-typed healthy donors was used to isolate PBMCs. Details on this clone: What antigen it recognizes has not been identified. No clone much larger than this one lies a single base away; base qualities are absent.

The germline V gene encodes CDR1 GTSNPN and CDR2 SVGIG (reference sequence). V is cut back by 5 bases and J by 8 bases, with 7 bases in the junction unmatched. The CDR3 spans 13 residues, from the cysteine through the phenylalanine. Kept here is only the CDR3 DNA, which spans 39 bases and is read in frame from base 1. This receptor was identified in a human donor in good health. The sequence links TRBV30 to TRBJ1-2; 11 central bases correspond to TRBD1. Sequencing used CD8+ T cells sorted from blood. The CDR3: CAWGDRGSAGYTF. The bases are TGTGCCTGGGGGGACAGGGGGTCGGCGGGCTACACCTTC.